The T cell receptor (beta chain) described here comes from a study of sequential checkpoint blockade in melanoma. Turning to the study itself: TCRbeta immunosequencing was performed on DNA from 91 pretreatment melanoma tumor samples.

The J segment lost 5 bases and the V segment lost 4 bases, leaving 9 bases of the junction unmatched. This CDR3 is 15 amino acids long. CDR1 and CDR2 from the germline V gene are SGHRS and YFSETQ. Profiled with immunoSEQ multiplex PCR; TCRdb holds only in-frame clones, not every one. Here the sample spans about 4,700 clones, 15% to 20% being singletons. Treatment: randomized to nivolumab then ipilimumab (arm A) or the reverse (arm B). This chain uses TRBV5-1 with TRBJ2-5; 9 bases match TRBD2. This material consisted of tumor tissue (inferred from file names), taken from a patient given nivolumab and ipilimumab in sequence. This TCR was sampled from a human donor with melanoma. The CDR3 spells CASSPPRAGGETQYF. CDR3 nucleotides: TGCGCCAGCAGCCCCCCCAGGGCGGGGGGGGAGACCCAGTACTTC.